A single T cell receptor beta chain is shown here with its context. Unmatched junction bases numbered 14, after V lost 4 bases and J lost 9 bases. The CDR3 totals 16 residues. Per germline, CDR1 LGHNA and CDR2 YSLEER. As handled by the study authors: Amplification of reference gene primers was used by the study to estimate nucleated cell counts. Sequencing was performed with immunoSEQ multiplex PCR; in TCRdb, only in-frame clones are kept and a portion is missing. The DNA gave D and trimming, while V, J and clone size come from that table. The sample shows about 150,000 clones, 88% of them seen only once. These data originate in a study of blood T cell repertoires in COVID-19. Across the whole study: Collection of acute and convalescent COVID-19 samples took place in the United States, Italy and Spain. Sources were T cells, B-cell-depleted T cells, or PBMCs; the material itself was cDNA or gDNA.

This TCR was sampled from a man aged 50 or older who had recovered from COVID-19. The rearrangement uses TRBV4-3 and TRBJ1-5; the match to TRBD1 covers 8 bases. Material for sequencing was peripheral blood. The CDR3 here is CASSLDRDNKKGPQHF. CDR3 sequence (DNA): TGCGCCAGCAGCCTGGACAGGGATAATAAAAAGGGGCCCCAGCATTTT.